The entry below gives a single TCR beta chain sequence along with its context. The data originate from a study of blood T cell repertoires in COVID-19. Whole-study context: T cells, B-cell-depleted T cells, or PBMCs provided the cDNA or gDNA that served as material.

In the study's own analysis: Nucleated cell number was recorded as an estimate derived from reference gene primer amplification. TCRdb's copy holds only in-frame clones and misses some; the assay was immunoSEQ multiplex PCR. V, J and clone size were drawn from that table, and D and trimming were deduced from the DNA. The sample comprises some 65,000 clones, over 85% of which are singletons, and 0.95% to 1.5% rests with the top ten. V was clipped by 8 bases and J by 7 bases; unmatched bases: 13. This CDR3 region has 15 residues. Looked up from germline, CDR1 is LNHDA and CDR2 is SQIVND (reference sequence).

The rearrangement joins TRBV19 to TRBJ1-5, with 8 nucleotides matching TRBD1. Sequencing used peripheral blood. This clonotype was obtained from a man aged 60 to 75 with acute or convalescent COVID-19. CDR3 loop: CASASDPGGRQPQHF. CDR3 bases: TGTGCCAGTGCTTCAGATCCAGGGGGCAGGCAGCCCCAGCATTTT.